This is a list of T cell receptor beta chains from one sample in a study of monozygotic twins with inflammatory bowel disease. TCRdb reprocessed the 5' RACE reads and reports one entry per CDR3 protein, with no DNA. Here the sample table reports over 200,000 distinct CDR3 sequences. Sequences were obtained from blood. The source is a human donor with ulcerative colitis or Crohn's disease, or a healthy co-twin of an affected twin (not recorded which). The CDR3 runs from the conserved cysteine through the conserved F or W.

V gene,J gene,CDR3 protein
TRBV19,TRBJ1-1,CASIKDRKGAEAFF
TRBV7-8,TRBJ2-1,CASSRAWGAKYNEQFF
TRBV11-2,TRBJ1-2,CASSLSPNYGYTF
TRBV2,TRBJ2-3,CASSAGIAGGDTQYF
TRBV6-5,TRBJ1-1,CASSQILGTEAFF
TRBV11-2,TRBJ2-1,CASSLDGSYNEQFF
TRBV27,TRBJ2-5,CASSPQWYQETQYF
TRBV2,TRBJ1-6,CASSGPGTDNSPLHF
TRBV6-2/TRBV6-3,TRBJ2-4,CASSYSTDAPLAKNMQYF
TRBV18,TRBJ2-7,CASSKGVGPYEQYF
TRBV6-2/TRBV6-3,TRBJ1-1,CASSSHRDLNTEAFF
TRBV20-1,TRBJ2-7,CSARDLGGLEQYF
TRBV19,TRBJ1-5,CASSAVPGHFFSNQPQHF
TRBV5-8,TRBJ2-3,CASSLELAGTDTQYF
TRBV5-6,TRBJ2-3,CASSPPLAGYTQYF
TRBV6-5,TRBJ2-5,CASSYSPSGGRSFQETQYF
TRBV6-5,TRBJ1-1,CASSYSEGRAKAFF
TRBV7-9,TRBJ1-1,CASSPSLATGAFF
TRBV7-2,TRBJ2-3,CASLPMGLAPTDTQYF
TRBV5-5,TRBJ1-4,CASTPDREGLSEKLFF
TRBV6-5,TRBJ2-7,CASSYSTQGQSYEQYF
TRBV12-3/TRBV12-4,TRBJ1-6,CASTLTGDSPLHF
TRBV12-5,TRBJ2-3,CASGGGIGYTDTQYF
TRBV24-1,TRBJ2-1,CATSPGGPTNEQFF
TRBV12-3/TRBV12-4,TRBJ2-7,CASSLAAGDTYEQYF
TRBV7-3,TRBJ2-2,CASSPPSGELFF
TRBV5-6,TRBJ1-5,CASSLQGATINQPQHF